This T cell receptor (beta chain) derives from a study of beta chain features in type 1 diabetes. About the study: Sorted cell examination encompassed 100,000,000 or so cells across all samples.

Reverse transcribing all isolated RNA meant expressed TCRB transcripts were sequenced. Some clones are missing from TCRdb's copy, which holds only in-frame ones; the method was immunoSEQ multiplex PCR. The table records 240,000 or so clones, around a quarter of them present only once. CDR1 and CDR2 from the germline V gene are SEHNR and FQNEAQ (reference sequence). The germline V and J ends were trimmed by 1 base and 6 bases, with 12 bases remaining between them. This CDR3 is 15 amino acids long. The rearrangement joins TRBV7-9 to TRBJ2-2; D is perhaps TRBD1 (6 bases). This sequence was found in a man aged 25 to 40 in good health. The sequenced material came from central memory CD4+ T cells from blood. The chain's CDR3 is CASSLGTVVAGELFF. CDR3 nucleotide sequence: TGTGCCAGCAGCTTAGGGACAGTGGTGGCCGGGGAGCTGTTTTTT.